This T cell receptor (beta chain) was found in a study of blood T cells in healthy people across ages. Alongside a J-beta primer mix, a sample-barcoded 5' primer served in a second PCR lasting about 7 to 12 cycles. TCRdb re-derived calls from the 5' RACE reads in MiXCR, one entry per CDR3 protein. Of 650,000 to 1,000,000 distinct CDR3 sequences in the sample, about 42% were seen once. This TCR derives from an elderly man in good health. Material for sequencing was blood.

In DNA form, the CDR3 reads TGTGCCAGCAGCTTAGCGTGGATTAGCCAAGAGACCCAGTACTTC. This translates into CASSLAWISQETQYF. V is TRBV7-8 and J is TRBJ2-5, with no clear D. This CDR3 region has 15 residues. Trimming shortened V by 0 bases and J by 1 base, and 9 bases separated the two germline ends. Per germline, CDR1 SGHVS and CDR2 FQNEAQ.